This T cell receptor beta chain derives from a study of blood T cell repertoires in COVID-19. Study at large: COVID-19 samples collected from the United States, Italy and Spain covered acute and convalescent phases. Sources were T cells, B-cell-depleted T cells, or PBMCs; the material itself was cDNA or gDNA.

Original processing notes: Researchers report that nucleated cell counts were estimated from reference gene primer amplification. Sequenced by immunoSEQ multiplex PCR; TCRdb stores in-frame clones only, minus some. V and J calls and clone size come straight from that table; D and trimming were deduced from the DNA. The sample has around 300,000 clones; approximately 90% are singletons. This clone was counted once. In Seattle, patients joined the study during active infection and were tracked longitudinally. The germline CDR1 and CDR2 sequences are MNHEY and SVGAGI. V dropped 8 bases and J dropped 10 bases, with 23 bases sitting between them. CDR3 length: 14 residues.

Sequencing input: peripheral blood. This chain links TRBV6-5 with TRBJ1-1; D is uncertain. The clonotype originates from a woman in her 30s with COVID-19, enrolled during active disease. The CDR3 here is CASSRDSGLVGAFF. DNA of the CDR3: TGTGCCAGCTCGAGGGATAGTGGTCTCGTTGGAGCTTTCTTT.